This entry describes one T cell receptor (beta chain). Its antigen remains undetermined. Qualities for individual bases were not recorded, and no much larger clone is one base off. Enrolling through a virtual design, the prospective study's participants ranged in age from about 18 to 100 years and lived across approximately 25 United States geographic areas. To assign participants to cohorts, the prospective study relied on clinical history that participants themselves reported in a screening survey and a study questionnaire. In the prospective study, whole blood, serum and a nasopharyngeal or oropharyngeal swab were collected from each participant by mobile phlebotomists. Over a roughly two-month period, participants in the prospective study had the option of providing additional blood draws and questionnaires. Blood samples from the prospective study were shipped frozen or at room temperature prior to DNA extraction.

The data belong to a study of blood T cell repertoires in COVID-19 (dated by TCRdb to the early 2020s). For the study in its entirety: The collaborator samples originated in the United States, Italy and Spain and spanned the acute and convalescent phases of COVID-19. The prospective study material was composed of cDNA or gDNA derived from T cells, B-cell-depleted T cells, or PBMCs. Deeply sampled blood TCRbeta repertoires from subjects exposed to, actively infected with, or recovered from COVID-19 were included in the dataset. The repertoires were made available in a free public database intended to serve as a resource for research on the immune response to SARS-CoV-2. Samples were obtained from the ongoing ImmuneRACE study (first 160 participants) and from over a thousand subjects provided by 6 global collaborators. The sample metadata nearly always contained a de-identified subject ID, COVID-19 status, age in years and sex. Where available, HLA class I and class II types were taken from metadata supplied by the sample provider and were not determined by assay-based typing.

TCRbeta CDR3 regions were amplified from genomic DNA by means of the immunoSEQ Assay, a bias-controlled multiplex PCR. From the authors' description of their analysis: The number of nucleated cells in each sample was estimated from the amplification of reference gene primers within the assay. Sequence reads were collapsed and filtered to measure the absolute abundance of every unique TCRbeta CDR3 rearrangement. For each sample, productive Simpson clonality was calculated by taking the square root of Simpson's diversity index across productive rearrangements. TCRdb carries this immuneACCESS record with in-frame sequences only. Its versions omit some clonotypes, under half of them owing to an unresolved V gene in the studies checked, with the rest unexplained. V and J calls and clone size follow that table, whereas D and trimming were derived from the DNA. The sample contains 300,000 to 400,000 clones, around 89% of them found a single time. In total, the top ten clones hold about 0.89% of the sample.

General conclusions and limits of the study: The amount of clinical and demographic metadata varied by source and participant and was provided uncurated.

The clonotype comes from a woman aged 30 to 39 with acute COVID-19. The sample consisted of PBMCs or T cells enriched from blood (not recorded which).

The CDR3 is CATSEGWTGGLETQYF. The nucleotides are TGTGCCACCAGCGAAGGATGGACGGGGGGGTTGGAGACCCAGTACTTC. Here the chain combines TRBV15 and TRBJ2-5, and 8 bases in between align with TRBD2. V trim: 5 bases; J trim: 5 bases; unmatched bases: 13. CDR3 length: 16 amino acids, cysteine to phenylalanine. The retained sequence is limited to the CDR3, 48 bases, with the frame set at the first base. Reading the germline V gene (reference sequence) gives CDR1 LNHNV and CDR2 YYDKDF.